Detailed here is one TCR beta chain. The data are from a study of blood T cell repertoires in COVID-19. Study-level information: Some COVID-19 samples were acute and others convalescent; all came from the United States, Italy and Spain. In each case, the material was cDNA or gDNA derived from T cells, B-cell-depleted T cells, or PBMCs.

Original processing methods: By means of reference gene primer amplification, nucleated cell counts were estimated. The repertoire was sequenced with immunoSEQ multiplex PCR; TCRdb's copy has only in-frame clones and lacks some. The V and J calls and clone size are taken from that table; D and trimming were inferred from the DNA. In the table there are tens of thousands of clones, 75% to 90% of which are singletons. The germline CDR1 and CDR2 sequences are SGHTA and FQGNSA. CDR3 length: 14 residues. The V end was cut by 2 bases, the J end by 6 bases, with 14 bases between. Sequencing was done on a sample of peripheral blood. The TCR was taken from a woman of 80 years or more with acute or convalescent COVID-19. The V and J genes are TRBV7-2 and TRBJ2-7, with D perhaps matching TRBD2 (6 bases). This CDR3 reads CASSLQWLAPEQYF. Written as DNA, the CDR3 is TGTGCCAGCAGCTTACAGTGGCTAGCGCCCGAGCAGTACTTC.